This T cell receptor (beta chain) appears in the sequencing data of a study of T cell responses to AZD1222 COVID-19 vaccine. Study observations and caveats: Seropositivity was recorded at baseline in only six AZD1222 recipients.

On this clone itself: Its target is unknown.

The data were produced by immunoSEQ multiplex PCR, yet TCRdb's version contains in-frame clones alone and is incomplete. Of about 180,000 clones in the sample, 90% were seen once. The TCR sequence derives from an adult who received the MenACWY meningococcal vaccine as a control. The sample here was peripheral blood, taken 28 days after the second dose of the MenACWY control vaccine.

The CDR3 is CASSQGYADNTEAFF. The CDR3 nucleotides are TGTGCCAGCAGCCAAGGTTATGCAGATAACACTGAAGCTTTCTTT. This chain uses TRBV3-1 (or the pseudogene TRBV3-2) with TRBJ1-1; no firm D call. V lost 1 base, J lost 2 bases, and 11 bases lay in between. The V gene's germline CDR1 is LGHDT and CDR2 YNNKEL (reference sequence). The CDR3 spans 15 residues.